The source of this T cell receptor (beta chain) is a study of blood T cells in healthy people across ages. Study results and caveats: The study could not conclusively compare naive and antigen-experienced cells, given its unsorted PBMCs. The percentage of naive T cells correlated strongly with TCR beta diversity.

Per germline, CDR1 SNHLY and CDR2 FYNNEI. J was trimmed by 0 bases and V by 3 bases; bases with no gene match: 2. CDR3 length equals 14 residues. It was roughly 10 milliliters of peripheral blood that were drawn from each donor. Then a second PCR, running roughly 7 to 11 cycles, was carried out with a sample-barcoded 5' primer and a J-beta primer mix. Sequencing of every sample gave 2.5 million or more CDR3-containing paired-end reads. Each CDR3 protein is one row after TCRdb ran MiXCR on the 5' RACE reads. The data hold about 1,600,000 distinct CDR3 sequences, with around 39% observed a single time. As concerns this clonotype: Its antigen remains unknown.

The material sequenced was blood. This rearrangement joins TRBV2 to TRBJ2-7, with 7 bases that match TRBD1. The origin of this receptor is a woman between 18 and 29 years old in good health. As DNA, the CDR3 is TGTGCCAGCAGTGACAGGGGGTTCTCCTACGAGCAGTACTTC. It yields the protein CASSDRGFSYEQYF.